The 20 T cell receptor beta chains below were found in one sample sequenced in a study of blood T cells in healthy people across ages. Together with a sample-barcoded 5' primer, a J-beta primer mix was included in a second PCR lasting about 7 to 11 cycles. TCRdb re-called the 5' RACE reads through MiXCR, storing one row per CDR3 protein. The sample comprises more than 900,000 distinct CDR3 sequences, about 28% of which are singletons, and 9.5% to 13% rests with the top ten. These same records also appear under a second study, on T cells of mothers and their children.

Sequenced input: blood. Receptors originate from a woman aged 40 to 50 in good health.

In its sample, this clonotype was seen a few times. CDR3 loop: CASSLGTAFNQPQHF. CDR3 nucleotide sequence: TGTGCCAGCAGCTTAGGGACAGCTTTTAATCAGCCCCAGCATTTT. The V and J genes are TRBV7-9 and TRBJ1-5; a possible D gene is TRBD1 (6 bases). CDR3 length: 15 residues. V was pared by 1 base and J by 4 bases, with 11 bases between. Germline CDR1 SEHNR, CDR2 FQNEAQ (reference sequence).

This clonotype was detected only a few times. The V and J genes are TRBV20-1 and TRBJ2-1; D gene unclear. This CDR3 contains 11 residues. Trimming cost V 1 base and J 9 bases, with 7 bases left between them. Germline CDR1 DFQATT, CDR2 SNEGSKA (reference sequence). In DNA, the CDR3 is TGCAGTGCTAGAGTAGGAGTTGAGCAGTTCTTC. Translating gives CSARVGVEQFF.

The chain carries TRBV9 and TRBJ1-2, with unresolved D. The germline V gene encodes CDR1 SGDLS and CDR2 YYNGEE. V was shortened by 2 bases and J by 2 bases, with 16 bases between the two germline ends. The CDR3 covers 16 residues. CDR3 protein: CASSVSRVGSNYGYTF. CDR3 DNA: TGTGCCAGCAGCGTCTCGAGGGTCGGATCCAACTATGGCTACACCTTC. Complete variable domain (other parts from reference TRBV9 and TRBJ1-2): DSGVTQTPKHLITATGQRVTLRCSPRSGDLSVYWYQQSLDQGLQFLIQYYNGEERAKGNILERFSAQQFPDLHSELNLSSLELGDSALYFCASSVSRVGSNYGYTFGSGTRLTVV.

There are a few counts of this clonotype. V usage is TRBV28 and J usage is TRBJ1-2, with D tentatively TRBD1 (6 bases). The CDR3 runs 15 residues. V was shortened by 5 bases and J by 0 bases, with 13 bases between the two germline ends. CDR1 and CDR2 from the germline V gene are MDHEN and SYDVKM. DNA for the CDR3: TGTGCCAGCAGTGGGGGCCCTAGAGCTAACTATGGCTACACCTTC. This encodes CASSGGPRANYGYTF.

This clonotype was seen many times. This chain links TRBV5-6 with TRBJ1-2, with 7 nucleotides matching TRBD1. The CDR3 loop spans 13 amino acids. The junction had 10 bases not matched to a gene; V was cut back by 4 bases and J by 10 bases. The germline CDR1 and CDR2 sequences are SGHDT and YYEEEE. The chain's CDR3 is CASSQDRSGDYTF. As DNA, the CDR3 is TGTGCCAGCAGCCAGGACAGGTCAGGCGACTACACCTTC.

The rearrangement uses TRBV3-1 and TRBJ1-2; tentatively, D is TRBD1 (6 bases). The V gene lost 5 bases and the J gene lost 2 bases, with 12 bases spanning the gap. Germline V gives CDR1 LGHDT, CDR2 YNNKEL (reference sequence). The CDR3 is 14 residues long. CDR3 coding DNA: TGTGCCAGCAGCTATCGGGACATAAACTATGGCTACACCTTC. Amino acids: CASSYRDINYGYTF.

In its sample, this clonotype was seen many times. The chain carries TRBV7-3 and TRBJ2-1; 12 bases are a match to TRBD2. Germline lookup yields CDR1 SGHTA and CDR2 FQGTGA. The CDR3 extends over 16 amino acids. V lost 7 bases to trimming and J lost 9 bases; unmatched junction nucleotides: 13. The CDR3 DNA follows: TGTGCCAGCACCCTGGGTCTAGCGGGGGGGCTAGGTGAGCAGTTCTTC. Protein: CASTLGLAGGLGEQFF.

The V gene is TRBV7-3, the J gene TRBJ2-3, with 9 nucleotides matching TRBD1. V shed 6 bases, J shed 7 bases, and the junction held 8 bases outside the gene matches. The germline gives CDR1 SGHTA, CDR2 FQGTGA. The CDR3 consists of 14 residues. In DNA form, the CDR3 reads TGTGCCAGCAGTCAAGACAGGGGGGGATATACGCAGTATTTT. Its translation is CASSQDRGGYTQYF.

DNA of the CDR3: TGTGCCAGCAGTTTATACGACACTGAAGCTTTCTTT. This translates into CASSLYDTEAFF. The genes are TRBV28 and TRBJ1-1; D is unresolved. CDR3 size: 12 residues. The V gene lost 1 base and the J gene lost 3 bases, with 3 bases spanning the gap. Germline loops: CDR1 MDHEN, CDR2 SYDVKM.

A few counts support this clonotype. This chain links TRBV7-9 with TRBJ2-3; TRBD1 is a possible D gene (6 bases). This CDR3 has 12 amino acids. The V gene lost 5 bases and the J gene lost 6 bases, with 9 bases spanning the gap. Germline loops: CDR1 SEHNR, CDR2 FQNEAQ (reference sequence). The CDR3 nucleotides read TGTGCCAGCAGCCGGACAGAGGATACGCAGTATTTT. Its translation is CASSRTEDTQYF. Based on the CDR3 plus reference TRBV7-9 and TRBJ2-3, the full variable domain is DTGVSQNPRHKITKRGQNVTFRCDPISEHNRLYWYRQTLGQGPEFLTYFQNEAQLEKSRLLSDRFSAERPKGSFSTLEIQRTEQGDSAMYLCASSRTEDTQYFGPGTRLTVL.

This clonotype was seen a handful of times. The gene calls are TRBV5-1 and TRBJ2-1; D gene ambiguous. Per the germline V gene, CDR1 is SGHRS and CDR2 is YFSETQ. The CDR3 runs 13 residues. The germline V and J ends were trimmed by 4 bases and 6 bases, with 11 bases remaining between them. CDR3 DNA: TGCGCCAGCAGCCACCCCCCCGGCAATGAGCAGTTCTTC. Translating gives CASSHPPGNEQFF.

This clonotype was seen at least ten times. This chain connects TRBV7-3 to TRBJ2-4; D could derive from TRBD1 or TRBD2 (5 bases each). Germline CDR1 and CDR2: SGHTA and FQGTGA. V lost 5 bases and J lost 6, with 8 bases in between. This CDR3 spans 12 amino acids. The chain's CDR3 is CASSPGGNIQYF. The CDR3 region has the DNA TGTGCCAGCAGCCCTGGGGGAAACATTCAGTACTTC.

This rearrangement joins TRBV20-1 to TRBJ2-1; the D gene is possibly TRBD1 (6 bases). Germline V lookup: CDR1 DFQATT, CDR2 SNEGSKA (reference sequence). This CDR3 is 12 amino acids long. V shed 6 bases and J shed 6 bases, with 12 bases lying between them. In DNA, the CDR3 is TGCAGTGCCAGACAGGCGCCCAATGAGCAGTTCTTC. Encoded protein: CSARQAPNEQFF.

This clonotype has at least ten counts. This sequence joins TRBV7-8 and TRBJ2-7, with a tentative D call TRBD2 (6 bases). V lost 0 bases to trimming and J lost 2 bases, with 14 bases between them. Germline CDR1 is SGHVS and CDR2 is FQNEAQ. The CDR3 has 16 residues. This CDR3 is CASSLARLARTYEQYF. CDR3 bases: TGTGCCAGCAGCTTAGCGAGGCTAGCGAGAACCTACGAGCAGTACTTC. The full variable domain, its missing parts supplied by reference TRBV7-8 and TRBJ2-7, is GAGVSQSPRYKVAKRGQDVALRCDPISGHVSLFWYQQALGQGPEFLTYFQNEAQLDKSGLPSDRFFAERPEGSVSTLKIQRTQQEDSAVYLCASSLARLARTYEQYFGPGTRLTVT.

This clonotype was seen ten or more times. This sequence joins TRBV9 and TRBJ1-2; D unclear. The CDR3 spans 12 residues. The ends were cut back, 2 bases at V and 4 bases at J, with 6 bases in the middle. Germline CDR1 SGDLS, CDR2 YYNGEE. CDR3 nucleotide sequence: TGTGCCAGCAGCGTGGACGGCTATGGCTACACCTTC. Translated, it gives CASSVDGYGYTF.

This clonotype came up a few times. This rearrangement joins TRBV12-5 to TRBJ1-5; 12 nucleotides match TRBD1. V lost 0 bases to trimming and J lost 9 bases; unmatched junction nucleotides: 12. Germline V gene lookup returns CDR1 LGHNT and CDR2 FRNRAP. The CDR3 is made up of 18 amino acids. The CDR3 reads CASGLVRLGTGGGRPQHF. The CDR3 region has the DNA TGTGCTAGTGGTTTGGTACGGCTCGGGACAGGGGGCGGAAGGCCCCAGCATTTT.

This chain links TRBV12-3 or TRBV12-4 with TRBJ1-1; D is perhaps TRBD1 (6 bases). The CDR3 loop spans 13 amino acids. V shed 4 bases and J shed 7 bases, with 13 bases lying between them. CDR3 DNA: TGTGCCAGCAGTTATACAGGGAAGGGTGAAGCTTTCTTT. Translated: CASSYTGKGEAFF.

V gene TRBV7-8 combines with J gene TRBJ2-5; the D gene is possibly TRBD1 (6 bases). TRBJ2-7 matches the DNA end more closely, so the J call is doubtful. The CDR3 contains 12 residues. The germline V gene has CDR1 SGHVS and CDR2 FQNEAQ. As DNA, the CDR3 is TGTGCCAGCAGCCAAGGACAGAACGAGCAGTACTTC. Its protein product is CASSQGQNEQYF.

At least ten counts were recorded for this clonotype. The rearrangement joins TRBV27 to TRBJ1-2, with no clear D. Germline loops: CDR1 MNHEY, CDR2 SMNVEV (reference sequence). Trimming shortened V by 5 bases and J by 0 bases, and 13 bases separated the two germline ends. The CDR3 is 15 amino acids. The CDR3 region has the DNA TGTGCCAGCAGTAGCCAGACACGAACTAACTATGGCTACACCTTC. Amino acids: CASSSQTRTNYGYTF.

This clonotype showed up many times. It may be a read error: a sequence one base away is much more abundant. J is TRBJ2-7 and V is TRBV7-2; no clear D. CDR1 is SGHTA and CDR2 is FQGNSA in the germline V gene. The CDR3 runs 12 residues. V was shortened by 1 base and J by 3 bases, with 4 bases between the two germline ends. DNA for the CDR3: TGTGCCAGCAGCTTAGACATCTACGAGCAGTACTTC. Translating gives CASSLDIYEQYF.